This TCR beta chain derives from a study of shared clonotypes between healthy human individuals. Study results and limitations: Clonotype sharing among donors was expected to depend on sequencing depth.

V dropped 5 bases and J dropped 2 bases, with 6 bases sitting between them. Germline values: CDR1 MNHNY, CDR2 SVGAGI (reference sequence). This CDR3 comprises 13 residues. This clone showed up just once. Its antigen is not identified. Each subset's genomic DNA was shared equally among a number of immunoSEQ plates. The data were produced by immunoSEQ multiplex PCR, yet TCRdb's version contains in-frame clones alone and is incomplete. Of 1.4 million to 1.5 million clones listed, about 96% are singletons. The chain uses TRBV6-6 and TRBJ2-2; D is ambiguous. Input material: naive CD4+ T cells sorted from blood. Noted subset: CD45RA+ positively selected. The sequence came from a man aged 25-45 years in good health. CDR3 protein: CASSLYNTGELFF. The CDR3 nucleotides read TGTGCCAGCAGTCTCTACAACACCGGGGAGCTGTTTTTT.